The 31 T cell receptor beta chains below come from one sample, sequenced in a study of beta chain features in type 1 diabetes. The sequenced template was cDNA made from the entire isolated RNA. Sequencing was performed with immunoSEQ multiplex PCR; in TCRdb, only in-frame clones are kept and a portion is missing. This sample carries some 140,000 clones, just over 9% of them seen once, and the ten largest clones take 0.68%. Sequencing input: central memory CD4+ T cells from blood. These receptors were taken from a man aged 18 to 29 in good health.

Only a few counts were recorded for this clone. This sequence joins TRBV9 and TRBJ2-1; 7 bases are shared with TRBD1. V lost 4 bases and J lost 6; bases outside the gene matches: 4. Germline loops: CDR1 SGDLS, CDR2 YYNGEE. The CDR3 totals 13 residues. CDR3 region: CASSTTGANEQFF. DNA of the CDR3: TGTGCCAGCAGCACCACAGGGGCCAATGAGCAGTTCTTC.

This clone came up a few times. The V call is TRBV5-1, the J call TRBJ2-3; D may be TRBD2 (5 bases). Trimming left V 4 bases short and J 5 bases short, with 11 bases between. The germline CDR1 and CDR2 sequences are SGHRS and YFSETQ. The CDR3 loop spans 13 amino acids. This CDR3 is CASSLRERDTQYF. The CDR3 nucleotides read TGCGCCAGCAGCCTGAGGGAGCGAGATACGCAGTATTTT. The full variable domain, rest sourced from reference TRBV5-1 and TRBJ2-3, is KAGVTQTPRYLIKTRGQQVTLSCSPISGHRSVSWYQQTPGQGLQFLFEYFSETQRNKGNFPGRFSGRQFSNSRSEMNVSTLELGDSALYLCASSLRERDTQYFGPGTRLTVL.

V usage is TRBV30 and J usage is TRBJ2-5; the D gene is possibly TRBD2 (6 bases). The germline V gene has CDR1 GTSNPN and CDR2 SVGIG (reference sequence). The V end was cut by 0 bases, the J end by 5 bases, with 13 bases between. This CDR3 is 14 amino acids long. The CDR3 loop reads CAWSVWAGQETQYF. As DNA, the CDR3 is TGTGCCTGGAGTGTATGGGCGGGGCAGGAGACCCAGTACTTC.

This clone has more than one count but fewer than ten. The chain employs TRBV29-1 and TRBJ2-7; 9 nucleotides agree with TRBD2. V was pared by 4 bases and J by 4 bases, with 5 bases of the junction left unmatched. The CDR3 is made up of 13 amino acids. From germline, CDR1 is SQVTM and CDR2 ANQGSEA. DNA for the CDR3: TGCAGCGTTGTTCTAGCGGGGTGGTACGAGCAGTACTTC. It yields the protein CSVVLAGWYEQYF.

The CDR3 protein is CASSLSSSETQYF. The CDR3, as DNA: TGTGCCAGCAGCTTATCTAGCAGTGAGACCCAGTACTTC. The chain links TRBV7-2 to TRBJ2-5; tentative D call: TRBD2 (5 bases). Looked up from germline, CDR1 is SGHTA and CDR2 is FQGNSA. Trimming removed 2 bases from V and 5 bases from J, with 9 bases in between. The CDR3 is made up of 13 amino acids.

The DNA for the CDR3 is TGTGCCAGCTCACCAGGGGACAGGGGTCGTGGCGAGCAGTACTTC. It is translated as CASSPGDRGRGEQYF. This chain uses TRBV18 with TRBJ2-7, with 10 bases that match TRBD1. The CDR3 spans 15 residues. Germline values: CDR1 KGHSH, CDR2 LQKENI. Trimming took 2 bases from V and 6 from J; bases not matched to a gene: 7.

The V call is TRBV5-1, the J call TRBJ2-5, with 11 nucleotides matching TRBD2. Germline lookup yields CDR1 SGHRS and CDR2 YFSETQ. Trimming at V came to 7 bases and at J to 0 bases, leaving 11 bases not matched to a gene. CDR3 length equals 17 residues. The CDR3 sequence is CASAPGSSGGYQETQYF. The CDR3 DNA reads TGCGCCAGCGCCCCCGGATCTAGCGGGGGGTACCAAGAGACCCAGTACTTC.

This clone was seen more than once but under ten times. The chain recombines TRBV5-1 with TRBJ2-3, with D possibly being TRBD2 (5 bases). The CDR3 extends over 13 amino acids. Germline values: CDR1 SGHRS, CDR2 YFSETQ. V was clipped by 4 bases and J by 0 bases, with 6 bases between them. The CDR3 spells CASSPGSTDTQYF. CDR3 bases: TGCGCCAGCAGCCCGGGAAGCACAGATACGCAGTATTTT.

The sample holds a few counts of this clone. V is TRBV11-3 and J is TRBJ2-1, with D uncertain. There are 16 residues in the CDR3. The germline V gene encodes CDR1 SGHNT and CDR2 YENEEA. The germline V and J ends were trimmed by 1 base and 0 bases, with 10 bases remaining between them. The CDR3 sequence is CASSLGFRSSYNEQFF. For the CDR3, the DNA is TGTGCCAGCAGCTTAGGATTTCGGTCCTCCTACAATGAGCAGTTCTTC.

This clone was seen many times. The rearrangement joins TRBV9 to TRBJ2-1; D is possibly TRBD2 (6 bases). Trimming took off 0 bases at V and 10 bases at J, with 14 bases between the two ends. This CDR3 is built from 14 residues. Germline V gives CDR1 SGDLS, CDR2 YYNGEE. This CDR3 is CASSVAGREEEQFF. For the CDR3, the DNA is TGTGCCAGCAGCGTAGCCGGCAGGGAGGAAGAGCAGTTCTTC.

V gene TRBV5-1 combines with J gene TRBJ2-7; TRBD1 matches 9 bases. The V and J ends lost 3 bases and 2 bases, in that order; junction bases with no gene match: 6. CDR3 length: 15 amino acids. Germline CDR1 is SGHRS and CDR2 is YFSETQ. CDR3 residues: CASSSPGQGTYEQYF. The CDR3, as DNA: TGCGCCAGCAGCTCACCGGGACAGGGTACCTACGAGCAGTACTTC.

This clone has at least ten counts. The gene calls are TRBV9 and TRBJ1-1, with 8 bases matching TRBD1. Germline V lookup: CDR1 SGDLS, CDR2 YYNGEE. CDR3 length: 15 residues. The V segment lost 4 bases and the J segment 1 base; nucleotides outside the gene matches: 6. The CDR3 spells CASSTAGTGNTEAFF. DNA for the CDR3: TGTGCCAGCAGCACCGCCGGGACAGGGAACACTGAAGCTTTCTTT.

This clone was counted only a few times. The chain employs TRBV5-4 and TRBJ2-4, with 8 bases fitting TRBD1. The CDR3 covers 17 residues. J lost 1 base, V lost 1 base, and 7 bases had no gene match. Germline values: CDR1 SGHNT, CDR2 YYREEE (reference sequence). CDR3 sequence reads: CASSLRSDRGAKNIQYF. The CDR3 DNA reads TGTGCCAGCAGCTTGAGGAGCGACAGGGGCGCCAAAAACATTCAGTACTTC.

The chain uses TRBV27 and TRBJ2-3; 8 bases line up with TRBD2. The CDR3 loop spans 15 amino acids. The germline V gene has CDR1 MNHEY and CDR2 SMNVEV (reference sequence). With 8 bases clipped from V and 5 bases from J, the junction kept 12 bases outside the gene matches. CDR3 bases: TGTGCCAGCCGACCCAGCGGGGGACGGGGAGATACGCAGTATTTT. Translating gives CASRPSGGRGDTQYF.

This clone was detected only a few times. The CDR3 DNA is TGCGCCAGCAGCCGGACTAGCGGGGCGTACAATGAGCAGTTCTTC. Its protein is CASSRTSGAYNEQFF. The V gene is TRBV5-1, the J gene TRBJ2-1; TRBD2 matches 12 bases. V dropped 4 bases and J dropped 4; count of bases not matched to a gene: 3. Germline CDR1 reads SGHRS; CDR2 reads YFSETQ. The CDR3 is 15 amino acids.

The rearrangement uses TRBV4-1 and TRBJ2-5; 8 bases agree with TRBD2. The DNA end is a closer match to TRBJ2-7, so the J assignment may be wrong. The CDR3 is 15 residues long. The V gene's germline CDR1 is MGHRA and CDR2 YSYEKL. The CDR3 nucleotides are TGCGCCAGCAGCCAACCGGGACTAGAAAGCTACGAGCAGTACTTC. It yields the protein CASSQPGLESYEQYF.

In its sample, this clone was seen a few times. The rearrangement uses TRBV18 and TRBJ1-6; perhaps TRBD1 as D (5 bases). This CDR3 is built from 13 residues. V dropped 3 bases and J dropped 10 bases, with 10 bases sitting between them. Germline CDR1 KGHSH, CDR2 LQKENI. The CDR3 loop is CASSPGGDSPLHF. CDR3 sequence (DNA): TGTGCCAGCTCACCGGGGGGGGACTCACCCCTCCACTTT.

The CDR3 region is CASSQEGGGQETQYF. CDR3 bases: TGTGCCAGCAGCCAAGAAGGGGGGGGCCAAGAGACCCAGTACTTC. The chain is built from TRBV4-2 and TRBJ2-5; TRBD2 might be the D (7 bases). This CDR3 comprises 15 residues. Trimming left V 0 bases short and J 1 base short, with 9 bases between. Germline lookup yields CDR1 LGHNA and CDR2 YNFKEQ.

This sequence joins TRBV5-8 and TRBJ2-2, with D possibly TRBD2 on 6 matching bases. Deletions cut 4 bases from V and 5 bases from J, with 18 bases between. The CDR3 length is 16 residues. Germline CDR1 and CDR2: SGHTS and YDEGEE. The CDR3 DNA reads as TGTGCCAGCAGCCCCATGGGGGGACGTGATACCGGGGAGCTGTTTTTT. Amino acids: CASSPMGGRDTGELFF. Supplemented by reference TRBV5-8 and TRBJ2-2, the full variable domain reads EAGVTQSPTHLIKTRGQQATLRCSPISGHTSVYWYQQALGLGLQFLLWYDEGEERNRGNFPPRFSGRQFPNYSSELNVNALELEDSALYLCASSPMGGRDTGELFFGEGSRLTVL.

This chain joins TRBV7-2 and TRBJ2-7; 9 nucleotides align to TRBD1. The CDR3 covers 15 residues. V trimming: 5 bases; J trimming: 5 bases; junction bases outside the gene matches: 10. CDR1 is SGHTA and CDR2 is FQGNSA in the germline V gene. The chain's CDR3 is CASSVFPGQGDEQYF. DNA for the CDR3: TGTGCCAGCAGCGTTTTTCCGGGACAGGGTGACGAGCAGTACTTC.

The rearrangement uses TRBV5-4 and TRBJ2-3; TRBD2 aligns across 12 bases. The germline CDR1 and CDR2 sequences are SGHNT and YYREEE (reference sequence). Trimming at V came to 3 bases and at J to 4 bases, leaving 6 bases not matched to a gene. The CDR3 has 16 amino acids. CDR3 residues: CASSSPTSGGADTQYF. The DNA of the CDR3 is TGTGCCAGCAGCTCGCCGACTAGCGGGGGCGCAGATACGCAGTATTTT.

This clone was detected only a few times. The chain employs TRBV9 and TRBJ2-7; a possible D gene is TRBD1 (6 bases). Trimming left V 5 bases short and J 1 base short, with 10 bases between. The CDR3 length is 13 residues. Germline CDR1 and CDR2: SGDLS and YYNGEE. DNA of the CDR3: TGTGCCAGCAGTACAGGGTCGTCCTACGAGCAGTACTTC. It codes for CASSTGSSYEQYF.

The CDR3 sequence is CASNEVTGQRVSEQYF. The CDR3 region has the DNA TGTGCCAGCAATGAGGTGACAGGGCAGAGGGTGAGCGAGCAGTACTTC. V is TRBV2 and J is TRBJ2-7, with TRBD1 identical over 7 bases. Trimming took 7 bases from V and 6 from J; bases not matched to a gene: 18. Per germline, CDR1 SNHLY and CDR2 FYNNEI. The CDR3 is 16 amino acids.

This clone was seen repeatedly, ten times or more. The chain is built from TRBV6-6 and TRBJ1-3; 7 nucleotides match TRBD1. The CDR3 sequence is 15 residues long. CDR1 is MNHNY and CDR2 is SVGAGI in the germline V gene (reference sequence). The junction had 4 bases not matched to a gene; V was cut back by 5 bases and J by 0 bases. This CDR3 is CASSDREPSGNTIYF. DNA of the CDR3: TGTGCCAGCAGTGACAGGGAACCCTCTGGAAACACCATATATTTT.

There are many counts of this clone. This sequence joins TRBV27 and TRBJ2-3; no reliable D call. The V end was cut by 5 bases, the J end by 10 bases, with 13 bases between. Germline V gene lookup returns CDR1 MNHEY and CDR2 SMNVEV (reference sequence). There are 12 residues in the CDR3. The CDR3 DNA is TGTGCCAGCAGTGCTCATACCGCGGCGCAGTATTTT. This encodes CASSAHTAAQYF.

There are a few counts of this clone. This chain uses TRBV7-2 with TRBJ2-6; the match to TRBD1 covers 8 bases. V trimming: 5 bases; J trimming: 2 bases; junction bases outside the gene matches: 8. The CDR3 has 17 amino acids. Per the germline V gene, CDR1 is SGHTA and CDR2 is FQGNSA. Written as DNA, the CDR3 is TGTGCCAGCAGCCAAAGGCAGGGGGCGCCTGGGGCCAACGTCCTGACTTTC. This translates into CASSQRQGAPGANVLTF.

This clone was seen a handful of times. The V call is TRBV7-8, the J call TRBJ1-6; unclear D gene. The CDR3 runs 14 residues. CDR1 is SGHVS and CDR2 is FQNEAQ in the germline V gene. Trimming pared 6 bases from V and 6 bases from J, leaving 12 bases between. CDR3 nucleotides: TGTGCCAGCAGTTCTGACGGGAGTAATTCACCCCTCCACTTT. This translates into CASSSDGSNSPLHF.

This clone was recorded a few times. V is TRBV2 and J is TRBJ2-5; 7 bases align to TRBD2. This CDR3 is 14 amino acids long. Germline-derived CDR1 and CDR2 are SNHLY and FYNNEI. Trimming took 7 bases from V and 1 from J; bases not matched to a gene: 6. This chain's CDR3 is CASTLTSPQETQYF. In nucleotides, the CDR3 is TGTGCCAGCACGTTGACTAGCCCCCAAGAGACCCAGTACTTC.

The chain is built from TRBV6-1 and TRBJ1-2; D possibly corresponds to TRBD1 (6 bases). Looked up from germline, CDR1 is MNHNS and CDR2 is SASEGT. This CDR3 has 14 amino acids. V shed 5 bases and J shed 4 bases, with 14 bases lying between them. The CDR3 here is CASSPTQDSYGYTF. The CDR3 region has the DNA TGTGCCAGCAGTCCCACCCAGGACAGCTATGGCTACACCTTC.

This clone was picked up a small number of times. The rearrangement links TRBV25-1 to TRBJ1-6, with a weak D call TRBD1 (6 bases). The V and J ends lost 5 bases and 7 bases respectively, with 12 bases between them. The CDR3 totals 14 residues. Germline values: CDR1 MGHDK, CDR2 SYGVNS. The CDR3, as DNA: TGTGCCAGCAGTTTTGGACAGATAAATTCACCCCTCCACTTT. This translates into CASSFGQINSPLHF.

The rearrangement uses TRBV7-9 and TRBJ2-2, with 7 bases that match TRBD1. The V gene's germline CDR1 is SEHNR and CDR2 FQNEAQ (reference sequence). The CDR3 has 17 residues. The V and J ends lost 3 bases and 0 bases, in that order; junction bases with no gene match: 7. The CDR3 region is CASSLGLQGSNTGELFF. The CDR3 DNA is TGTGCCAGCAGCTTGGGGCTACAGGGGTCGAACACCGGGGAGCTGTTTTTT.